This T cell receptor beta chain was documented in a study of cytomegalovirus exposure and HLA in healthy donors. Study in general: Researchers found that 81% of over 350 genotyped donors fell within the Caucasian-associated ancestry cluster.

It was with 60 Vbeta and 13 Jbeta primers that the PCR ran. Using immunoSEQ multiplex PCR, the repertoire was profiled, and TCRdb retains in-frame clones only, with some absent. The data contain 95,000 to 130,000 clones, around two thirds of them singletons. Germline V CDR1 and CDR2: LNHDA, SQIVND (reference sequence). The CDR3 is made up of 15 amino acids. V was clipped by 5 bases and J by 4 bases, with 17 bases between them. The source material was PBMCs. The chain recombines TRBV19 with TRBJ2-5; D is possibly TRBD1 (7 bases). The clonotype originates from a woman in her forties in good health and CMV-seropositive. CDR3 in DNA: TGTGCCAGTAGTGTCTCAGGGGGAGGTGGAGAGACCCAGTACTTC. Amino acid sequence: CASSVSGGGGETQYF. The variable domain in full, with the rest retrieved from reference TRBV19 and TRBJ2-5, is DGGITQSPKYLFRKEGQNVTLSCEQNLNHDAMYWYRQDPGQGLRLIYYSQIVNDFQKGDIAEGYSVSREKKESFPLTVTSAQKNPTAFYLCASSVSGGGGETQYFGPGTRLLVL.